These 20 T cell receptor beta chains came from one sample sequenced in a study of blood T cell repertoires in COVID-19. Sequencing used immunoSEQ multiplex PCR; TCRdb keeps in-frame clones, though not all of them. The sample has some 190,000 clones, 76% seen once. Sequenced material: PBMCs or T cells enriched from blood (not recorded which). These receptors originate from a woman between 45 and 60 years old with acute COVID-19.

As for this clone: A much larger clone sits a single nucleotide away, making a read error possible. The CDR3 nucleotides are TGTGCCAGCAGCCGTAGAGACACTGAAGCTTTCTTT. It translates to CASSRRDTEAFF. V gene TRBV6-5 combines with J gene TRBJ1-1; D not certain. This CDR3 spans 12 amino acids. V lost 6 bases and J lost 3, with 8 bases in between. Germline V gives CDR1 MNHEY, CDR2 SVGAGI.

CDR3 region: CASSQESGPGNEQFF. CDR3 DNA sequence: TGCGCCAGCAGCCAAGAGTCCGGCCCGGGCAATGAGCAGTTCTTC. V usage is TRBV4-3 and J usage is TRBJ2-1; D is unresolved. Germline lookup yields CDR1 LGHNA and CDR2 YSLEER. V was clipped by 0 bases and J by 6 bases, with 12 bases between them. This CDR3 has 15 amino acids.

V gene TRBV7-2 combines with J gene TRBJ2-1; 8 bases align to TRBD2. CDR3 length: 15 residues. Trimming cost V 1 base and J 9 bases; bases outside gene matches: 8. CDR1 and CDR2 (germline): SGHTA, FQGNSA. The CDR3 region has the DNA TGTGCCAGCAGCTTAGAAAGCGGGGGTTTGAGTGAGCAGTTCTTC. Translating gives CASSLESGGLSEQFF.

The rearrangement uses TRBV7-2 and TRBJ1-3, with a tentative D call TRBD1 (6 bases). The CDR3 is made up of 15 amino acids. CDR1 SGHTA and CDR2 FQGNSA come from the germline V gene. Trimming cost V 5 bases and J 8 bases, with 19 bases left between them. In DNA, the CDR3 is TGTGCCAGCAGCCAGGCGGGGGGGGGCTGGTACACCATATATTTT. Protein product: CASSQAGGGWYTIYF.

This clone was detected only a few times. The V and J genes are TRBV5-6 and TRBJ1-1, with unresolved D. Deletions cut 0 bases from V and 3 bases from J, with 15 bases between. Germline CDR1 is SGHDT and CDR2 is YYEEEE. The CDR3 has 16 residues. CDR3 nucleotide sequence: TGTGCCAGCAGCTTGGCTTGGATCGAGGGTGACACTGAAGCTTTCTTT. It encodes CASSLAWIEGDTEAFF.

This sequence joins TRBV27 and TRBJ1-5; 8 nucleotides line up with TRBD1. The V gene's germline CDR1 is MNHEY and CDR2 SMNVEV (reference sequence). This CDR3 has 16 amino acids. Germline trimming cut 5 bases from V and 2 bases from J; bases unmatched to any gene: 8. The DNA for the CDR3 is TGTGCCAGCAGTCCAACCGACAGGGGTGGCAATCAGCCCCAGCATTTT. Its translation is CASSPTDRGGNQPQHF.

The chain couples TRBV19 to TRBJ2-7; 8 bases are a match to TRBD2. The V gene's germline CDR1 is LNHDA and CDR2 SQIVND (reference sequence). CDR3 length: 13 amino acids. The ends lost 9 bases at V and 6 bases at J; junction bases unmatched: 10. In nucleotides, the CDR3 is TGTGCCAGGAGGACTAGCCTCCTTTCCGAGCAGTACGTC. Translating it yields CARRTSLLSEQYV.

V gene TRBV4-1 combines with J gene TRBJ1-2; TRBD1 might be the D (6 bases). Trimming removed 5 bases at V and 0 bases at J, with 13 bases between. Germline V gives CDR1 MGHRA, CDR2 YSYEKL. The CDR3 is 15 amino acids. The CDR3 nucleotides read TGCGCCAGCAGCATGGGACACTCACCTAACTATGGCTACACCTTC. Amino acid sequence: CASSMGHSPNYGYTF.

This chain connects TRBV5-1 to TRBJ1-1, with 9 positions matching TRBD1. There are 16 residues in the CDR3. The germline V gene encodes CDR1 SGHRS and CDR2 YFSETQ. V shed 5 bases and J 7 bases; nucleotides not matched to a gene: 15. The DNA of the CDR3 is TGCGCCAGCAGTCTCAACCCGGGACAGGGCCCATATGAAGCTTTCTTT. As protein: CASSLNPGQGPYEAFF. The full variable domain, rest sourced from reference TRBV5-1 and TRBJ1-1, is KAGVTQTPRYLIKTRGQQVTLSCSPISGHRSVSWYQQTPGQGLQFLFEYFSETQRNKGNFPGRFSGRQFSNSRSEMNVSTLELGDSALYLCASSLNPGQGPYEAFFGQGTRLTVV.

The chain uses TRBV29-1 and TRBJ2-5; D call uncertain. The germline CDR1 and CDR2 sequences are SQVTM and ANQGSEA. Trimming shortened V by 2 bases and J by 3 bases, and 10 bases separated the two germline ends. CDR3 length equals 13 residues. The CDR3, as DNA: TGCAGCGTTGAAATTTATAGCAAAGAGACCCAGTACTTC. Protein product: CSVEIYSKETQYF.

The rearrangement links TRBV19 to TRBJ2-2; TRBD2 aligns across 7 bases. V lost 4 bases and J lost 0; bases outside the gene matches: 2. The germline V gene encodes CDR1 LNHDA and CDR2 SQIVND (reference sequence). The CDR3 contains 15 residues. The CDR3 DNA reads TGTGCCAGTAGTAGGGGACTAACGAACACCGGGGAGCTGTTTTTT. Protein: CASSRGLTNTGELFF.

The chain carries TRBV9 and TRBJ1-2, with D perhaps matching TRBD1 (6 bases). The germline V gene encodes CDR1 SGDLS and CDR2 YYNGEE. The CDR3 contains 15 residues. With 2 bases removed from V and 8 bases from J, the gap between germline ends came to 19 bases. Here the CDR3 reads CASSVDGTRDEGYTF. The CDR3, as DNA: TGTGCCAGCAGCGTCGATGGGACAAGGGATGAAGGCTACACCTTC. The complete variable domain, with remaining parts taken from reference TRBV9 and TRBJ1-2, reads DSGVTQTPKHLITATGQRVTLRCSPRSGDLSVYWYQQSLDQGLQFLIQYYNGEERAKGNILERFSAQQFPDLHSELNLSSLELGDSALYFCASSVDGTRDEGYTFGSGTRLTVV.

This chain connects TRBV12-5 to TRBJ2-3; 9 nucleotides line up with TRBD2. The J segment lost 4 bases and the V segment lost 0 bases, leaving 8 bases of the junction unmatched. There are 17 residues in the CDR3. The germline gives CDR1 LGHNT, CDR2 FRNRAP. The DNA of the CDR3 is TGTGCTAGTGGTTTGGTAAAGGGCGGGGGGGTCCCAGATACGCAGTATTTT. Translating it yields CASGLVKGGGVPDTQYF.

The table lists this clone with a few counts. The CDR3 loop is CASSLAHRDDGYTF. CDR3 nucleotide sequence: TGCGCCAGCAGCTTGGCCCACAGGGATGATGGCTACACCTTC. The chain carries TRBV5-1 and TRBJ1-2; possibly TRBD1 for D (6 bases). CDR1 and CDR2 (germline): SGHRS, YFSETQ. Trimming shortened V by 0 bases and J by 6 bases, and 12 bases separated the two germline ends. The CDR3 is 14 amino acids.

The DNA of the CDR3 is TGTGCCACCACCGCTGACAGGTCCACTGGCTACACCTTC. This encodes CATTADRSTGYTF. The chain recombines TRBV18 with TRBJ1-2; D is perhaps TRBD1 (6 bases). Per germline, CDR1 KGHSH and CDR2 LQKENI. The CDR3 spans 13 residues. Trimming stripped 10 bases from V and 7 bases from J, with 19 bases between.

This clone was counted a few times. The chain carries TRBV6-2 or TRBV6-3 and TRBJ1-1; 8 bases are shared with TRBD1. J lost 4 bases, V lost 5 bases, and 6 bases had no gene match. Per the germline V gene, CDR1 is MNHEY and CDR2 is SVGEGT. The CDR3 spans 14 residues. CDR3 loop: CASSGRQGSTEAFF. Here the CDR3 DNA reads TGTGCCAGCAGTGGTCGACAGGGGTCCACTGAAGCTTTCTTT.

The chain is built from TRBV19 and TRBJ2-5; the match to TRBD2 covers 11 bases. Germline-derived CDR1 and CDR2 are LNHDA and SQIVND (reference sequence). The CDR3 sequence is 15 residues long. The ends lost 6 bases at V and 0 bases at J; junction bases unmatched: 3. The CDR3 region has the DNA TGTGCCAGTAGCCGGACTAGCGGGTACCAAGAGACCCAGTACTTC. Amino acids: CASSRTSGYQETQYF.

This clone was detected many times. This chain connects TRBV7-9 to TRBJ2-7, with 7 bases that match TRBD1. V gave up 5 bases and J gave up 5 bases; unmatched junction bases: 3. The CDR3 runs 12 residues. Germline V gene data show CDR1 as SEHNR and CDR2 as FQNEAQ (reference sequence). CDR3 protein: CASSQTGDEQYV. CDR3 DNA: TGTGCCAGCAGCCAAACAGGGGACGAGCAGTACGTC.

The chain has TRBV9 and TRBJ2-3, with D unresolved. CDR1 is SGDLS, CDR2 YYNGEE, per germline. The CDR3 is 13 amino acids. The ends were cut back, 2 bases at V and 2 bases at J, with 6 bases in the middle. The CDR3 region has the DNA TGTGCCAGCAGCGTTCCCTCCACAGATACGCAGTATTTT. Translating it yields CASSVPSTDTQYF.

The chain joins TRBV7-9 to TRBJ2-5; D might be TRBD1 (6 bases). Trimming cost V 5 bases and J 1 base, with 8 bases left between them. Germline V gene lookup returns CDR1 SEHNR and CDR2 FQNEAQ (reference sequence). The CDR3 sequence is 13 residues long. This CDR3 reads CASSRDTQETQYF. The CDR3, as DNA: TGTGCCAGCAGCCGGGACACCCAAGAGACCCAGTACTTC.